This T cell receptor (beta chain) appears in the sequencing data of a study of CD8 T cells in Susac syndrome. This clonotype was found once. Sequencing of TCR beta was carried out in blood CD8+ and CD4+ T cells. The CD8+ and CD4+ T cells were negatively isolated, with the TEMRA cells enriched by FACS. The authors reverse transcribed roughly 0.5 to 1 ug RNA with random hexamers. Amplification of TCR beta CDR3 across 54 Vbeta and 13 Jbeta was performed with immunoSEQ multiplex PCR. TCRdb passed the immunoSEQ multiplex PCR reads through MiXCR, listing each CDR3 protein once. The data show about 150,000 distinct CDR3 sequences, with around 96% seen just once and 0.2% to 0.25% held by the top ten. The CDR3 covers 17 residues. V lost 0 bases to trimming and J lost 0 bases, with 15 bases between them. CDR1 is SQVTM, CDR2 ANQGSEA, per germline.

The receptor's source is a human donor with multiple sclerosis. Specimen: CD8+ T cells from PBMCs. The chain employs TRBV29-1 and TRBJ2-1; D is unresolved. CDR3 amino acids: CSVEDIGPESSYNEQFF. The CDR3 coding sequence is TGCAGCGTTGAAGATATAGGGCCAGAGAGCTCCTACAATGAGCAGTTCTTC.